There are many counts of the clone carrying this T cell receptor (beta chain). The data stem from a study of patients and donors after allogeneic stem cell transplantation. CDR3 length: 15 residues. Losses at the gene ends were 5 bases for V and 7 bases for J; bases not matched to a gene: 10. MiXCR was run by TCRdb on the RT-PCR reads, yielding one entry per CDR3 protein. This sample carries over 400,000 distinct CDR3 sequences, 16% of them seen once, and the ten largest clones take less than 8%. V usage is TRBV12-3 or TRBV12-4 and J usage is TRBJ1-5; 8 bases match TRBD1. Specimen: blood, either unsorted or a sorted T cell fraction (not recorded which). The origin of this receptor is a human donor who was either an allogeneic HSCT recipient or a stem cell or donor lymphocyte infusion donor (not recorded which). It is not recorded whose cells these are; they may come from a transplant donor. CDR3 sequence reads: CASSLQTGDGQPQHF. For the CDR3, the DNA is TGTGCCAGCAGTCTCCAGACAGGGGACGGGCAGCCCCAGCATTTT.